The 24 T cell receptor beta chains below all came from one sample that was sequenced in a study of blood T cell repertoires in COVID-19. Sequencing was performed with immunoSEQ multiplex PCR; in TCRdb, only in-frame clones are kept and a portion is missing. The sample includes about 46,000 clones, 88% of them seen just once. Material: peripheral blood. Source of these receptors: a man in his fifties or sixties with active COVID-19.

The sample holds one count of this clone. Written as DNA, the CDR3 is TGTGCCAGCAGGCCGGGACAGGGTGGTAATGAGCAGTTCTTC. This sequence encodes CASRPGQGGNEQFF. The chain has TRBV6-4 and TRBJ2-1, with 9 nucleotides matching TRBD1. The CDR3 is 14 amino acids. Germline CDR1 is MRHNA and CDR2 is SNTAGT. Trimming removed 6 bases from V and 7 bases from J; junction bases left unmatched: 7.

V and J are TRBV30 and TRBJ2-3; a possible D gene is TRBD2 (6 bases). CDR3 length: 12 amino acids. Trimming stripped 7 bases from V and 6 bases from J, with 14 bases between. Germline V CDR1 and CDR2: GTSNPN, SVGIG (reference sequence). The CDR3 region is CAFSEGRDTQYF. CDR3 bases: TGTGCCTTTTCGGAGGGCAGGGATACGCAGTATTTT.

The rearrangement uses TRBV24-1 and TRBJ2-3, with a weak D call TRBD1 (5 bases). The germline CDR1 and CDR2 sequences are KGHDR and SFDVKD. The CDR3 loop spans 14 amino acids. Trimming removed 1 base from V and 3 bases from J, with 7 bases in between. The CDR3, as DNA: TGTGCCACCAGTGATTTTCAGGGTACAGATACGCAGTATTTT. Its translation is CATSDFQGTDTQYF.

V and J are TRBV2 and TRBJ2-3, with 13 bases fitting TRBD2. Per the germline V gene, CDR1 is SNHLY and CDR2 is FYNNEI. The CDR3 is 16 amino acids. Trimming took 5 bases from V and 1 from J; bases not matched to a gene: 3. The CDR3 spells CASSSGLAGRTDTQYF. The CDR3 DNA reads as TGTGCCAGCAGTTCGGGACTAGCGGGGCGCACAGATACGCAGTATTTT.

This rearrangement joins TRBV2 to TRBJ2-7; 9 nucleotides line up with TRBD1. The CDR3 length is 14 residues. V dropped 5 bases and J dropped 5; count of bases not matched to a gene: 7. Looked up from germline, CDR1 is SNHLY and CDR2 is FYNNEI. The CDR3 coding sequence is TGTGCCAGCAGTCCCGGGACAGGGCCTGACGAGCAGTACTTC. Its translation is CASSPGTGPDEQYF.

V usage is TRBV3-1 (or the pseudogene TRBV3-2) and J usage is TRBJ2-7; perhaps TRBD1 as D (6 bases). V lost 1 base and J lost 2, with 9 bases in between. CDR3 size: 14 residues. The germline CDR1 and CDR2 sequences are LGHDT and YNNKEL (reference sequence). CDR3 in DNA: TGTGCCAGCAGCCAAGCGGCAGGGGCCTACGAGCAGTACTTC. Translation: CASSQAAGAYEQYF.

The count of this clone is one. This chain joins TRBV11-3 and TRBJ2-7; 7 nucleotides line up with TRBD1. V gave up 5 bases and J gave up 1 base; unmatched junction bases: 5. This CDR3 has 14 amino acids. From germline, CDR1 is SGHNT and CDR2 YENEEA. In nucleotides, the CDR3 is TGTGCCAGCAGCACCAGACAGGGATCCTACGAGCAGTACTTC. It yields the protein CASSTRQGSYEQYF.

This clone occurred a few times. The chain joins TRBV5-4 to TRBJ2-4; D remains ambiguous. Germline V CDR1 and CDR2: SGHNT, YYREEE (reference sequence). The CDR3 is 11 amino acids. Between the trimmed V and J ends, which lost 3 bases and 4 bases, there was a span of 2 bases. CDR3 in amino acids: CASSSKNIQYF. The CDR3 DNA follows: TGTGCCAGCAGCTCGAAAAACATTCAGTACTTC.

The chain employs TRBV7-3 and TRBJ2-7, with D possibly matching TRBD2 (5 bases). V was pared by 2 bases and J by 4 bases, with 15 bases between. The germline V gene encodes CDR1 SGHTA and CDR2 FQGTGA. This CDR3 contains 15 residues. CDR3 loop: CASSLLPNRGYEQYF. The CDR3 nucleotides read TGTGCCAGCAGCTTACTCCCCAACCGGGGTTACGAGCAGTACTTC.

The CDR3 reads CASSFVGQGRNTEAFF. In DNA form, the CDR3 reads TGTGCCAGCAGCTTCGTAGGGCAGGGAAGGAACACTGAAGCTTTCTTT. This rearrangement joins TRBV11-2 to TRBJ1-1, with D perhaps matching TRBD1 (5 bases). Per the germline V gene, CDR1 is SGHAT and CDR2 is FQNNGV. Trimming pared 3 bases from V and 1 base from J, leaving 15 bases between. This CDR3 region has 16 residues.

The chain has TRBV18 and TRBJ2-3; D possibly corresponds to TRBD1 (5 bases). Germline V lookup: CDR1 KGHSH, CDR2 LQKENI. V was shortened by 2 bases and J by 6 bases, with 12 bases between the two germline ends. CDR3 size: 14 residues. The CDR3 DNA reads as TGTGCCAGCTCACCAGGGTCAGGGCGGGATACGCAGTATTTT. This sequence encodes CASSPGSGRDTQYF.

J is TRBJ1-2 and V is TRBV10-2, with D possibly TRBD1 on 6 matching bases. The V and J ends lost 2 bases and 4 bases respectively, with 11 bases between them. The CDR3 runs to 14 residues. Germline values: CDR1 WSHSY, CDR2 SAAADI. The CDR3 reads CASSEGRGPYGYTF. CDR3 coding DNA: TGCGCCAGCAGTGAGGGCAGGGGACCCTATGGCTACACCTTC.

The rearrangement uses TRBV5-1 and TRBJ1-1; D remains unclear. Trimming took 0 bases from V and 2 from J, leaving 5 bases between them. The CDR3 runs to 13 residues. The germline gives CDR1 SGHRS, CDR2 YFSETQ. In nucleotides, the CDR3 is TGCGCCAGCAGCTTGGACATAAACACTGAAGCTTTCTTT. This codes for CASSLDINTEAFF.

The sample holds a few counts of this clone. V usage is TRBV3-1 (or the pseudogene TRBV3-2) and J usage is TRBJ2-3; TRBD2 agrees at 14 bases. CDR1 is LGHDT, CDR2 YNNKEL, per germline (reference sequence). V was clipped by 4 bases and J by 0 bases; unmatched bases: 3. The CDR3 totals 17 residues. This CDR3 reads CASSLGLAGGSTDTQYF. As DNA, the CDR3 is TGTGCCAGCAGCCTCGGACTAGCGGGGGGTAGCACAGATACGCAGTATTTT.

The rearrangement links TRBV5-1 to TRBJ1-1; perhaps TRBD1 as D (5 bases). The germline V gene has CDR1 SGHRS and CDR2 YFSETQ. The CDR3 is 15 amino acids. Trimming shortened V by 3 bases and J by 1 base, and 13 bases separated the two germline ends. CDR3 in DNA: TGCGCCAGCAGCTCCAAAGCGGGGGGGAACACTGAAGCTTTCTTT. Translating it yields CASSSKAGGNTEAFF. The full variable domain, in which reference TRBV5-1 and TRBJ1-1 provide the parts outside the CDR3, is KAGVTQTPRYLIKTRGQQVTLSCSPISGHRSVSWYQQTPGQGLQFLFEYFSETQRNKGNFPGRFSGRQFSNSRSEMNVSTLELGDSALYLCASSSKAGGNTEAFFGQGTRLTVV.

The chain uses TRBV25-1 and TRBJ2-7; the match to TRBD1 covers 11 bases. Per the germline V gene, CDR1 is MGHDK and CDR2 is SYGVNS. Trimming cost V 7 bases and J 3 bases; bases outside gene matches: 5. The CDR3 is made up of 14 amino acids. CDR3 coding DNA: TGTGCCAGCAATACCGGGACAGGGGGCTACGAGCAGTACTTC. Encoded protein: CASNTGTGGYEQYF.

J is TRBJ2-3 and V is TRBV5-4, with D maybe TRBD2 (5 bases). V lost 1 base to trimming and J lost 4 bases, with 10 bases between them. This CDR3 has 14 amino acids. Germline CDR1 reads SGHNT; CDR2 reads YYREEE (reference sequence). In nucleotides, the CDR3 is TGTGCCAGCAGCTTGCCAGCGGACCCAGATACGCAGTATTTT. Translation gives CASSLPADPDTQYF.

The V gene is TRBV19, the J gene TRBJ2-1; D ambiguous. Trimming pared 3 bases from V and 9 bases from J, leaving 6 bases between. Germline-derived CDR1 and CDR2 are LNHDA and SQIVND (reference sequence). This CDR3 is built from 11 residues. In DNA form, the CDR3 reads TGTGCCAGTAGTATCTCTCTTGAGCAGTTCTTC. Translation gives CASSISLEQFF.

The chain carries TRBV7-9 and TRBJ2-2; D call uncertain. Looked up from germline, CDR1 is SEHNR and CDR2 is FQNEAQ (reference sequence). Trimming took 6 bases from V and 6 from J, leaving 8 bases between them. This CDR3 is built from 12 residues. The CDR3 DNA reads as TGTGCCAGCAGAATAGTTGCCGGGGAGCTGTTTTTT. Translated: CASRIVAGELFF.

The chain links TRBV9 to TRBJ2-2; 10 nucleotides align to TRBD1. The J segment lost 5 bases and the V segment lost 0 bases, leaving 7 bases of the junction unmatched. The length of the CDR3 is 17 residues. CDR1 SGDLS and CDR2 YYNGEE come from the germline V gene. The CDR3 loop reads CASSVVRGQGGTGELFF. In DNA, the CDR3 is TGTGCCAGCAGCGTAGTAAGAGGACAGGGGGGAACCGGGGAGCTGTTTTTT. The whole variable domain, filled in from reference TRBV9 and TRBJ2-2, reads DSGVTQTPKHLITATGQRVTLRCSPRSGDLSVYWYQQSLDQGLQFLIQYYNGEERAKGNILERFSAQQFPDLHSELNLSSLELGDSALYFCASSVVRGQGGTGELFFGEGSRLTVL.

The chain joins TRBV11-3 to TRBJ2-2, with TRBD2 identical over 13 bases. CDR3 size: 16 residues. Germline assignment: CDR1 SGHNT and CDR2 YENEEA. The V segment lost 5 bases and the J segment 7 bases; nucleotides outside the gene matches: 7. Here the CDR3 DNA reads TGTGCCAGCAGCCCCAGACTAGCGGGGGGCCGCGGGGAGCTGTTTTTT. Protein: CASSPRLAGGRGELFF.

This chain joins TRBV5-4 and TRBJ1-4; 9 positions agree with TRBD1. There are 16 residues in the CDR3. With V trimmed by 5 bases and J by 1 base, 6 bases remained unmatched. Germline V gene data show CDR1 as SGHNT and CDR2 as YYREEE (reference sequence). The CDR3 DNA sequence: TGTGCCAGCAGTCGACGACAGGGGGAAACTAATGAAAAACTGTTTTTT. It encodes CASSRRQGETNEKLFF.

The V gene is TRBV11-2, the J gene TRBJ2-3; D gene unclear. With 5 bases removed from V and 6 bases from J, the gap between germline ends came to 3 bases. This CDR3 has 10 amino acids. Looked up from germline, CDR1 is SGHAT and CDR2 is FQNNGV. The CDR3 here is CASSPDTQYF. In DNA, the CDR3 is TGTGCCAGCAGCCCTGATACGCAGTATTTT.

V is TRBV7-6 and J is TRBJ1-3; 11 bases are shared with TRBD1. V lost 4 bases, J lost 0 bases, and 5 bases stayed unmatched. Per the germline V gene, CDR1 is SGHVS and CDR2 is FNYEAQ. This CDR3 spans 17 amino acids. The CDR3, as DNA: TGTGCCAGCAGCTCCGGGACAGGGGGGTCCTCTGGAAACACCATATATTTT. This translates into CASSSGTGGSSGNTIYF.